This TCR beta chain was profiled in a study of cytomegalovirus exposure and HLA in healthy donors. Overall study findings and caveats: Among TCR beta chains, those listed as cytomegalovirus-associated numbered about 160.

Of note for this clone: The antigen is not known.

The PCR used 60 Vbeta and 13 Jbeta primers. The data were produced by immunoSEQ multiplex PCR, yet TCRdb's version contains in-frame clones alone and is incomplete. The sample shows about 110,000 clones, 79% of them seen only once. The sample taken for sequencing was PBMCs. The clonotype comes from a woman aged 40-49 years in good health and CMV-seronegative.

This CDR3 is CASSPGGANTEAFF. CDR3 sequence (DNA): TGTGCCAGCAGCCCGGGAGGGGCTAACACTGAAGCTTTCTTT. The chain has TRBV5-4 and TRBJ1-1; D might be TRBD1 (5 bases). Germline V lookup: CDR1 SGHNT, CDR2 YYREEE (reference sequence). CDR3 length: 14 residues. V lost 4 bases to trimming and J lost 2 bases, with 12 bases between them.